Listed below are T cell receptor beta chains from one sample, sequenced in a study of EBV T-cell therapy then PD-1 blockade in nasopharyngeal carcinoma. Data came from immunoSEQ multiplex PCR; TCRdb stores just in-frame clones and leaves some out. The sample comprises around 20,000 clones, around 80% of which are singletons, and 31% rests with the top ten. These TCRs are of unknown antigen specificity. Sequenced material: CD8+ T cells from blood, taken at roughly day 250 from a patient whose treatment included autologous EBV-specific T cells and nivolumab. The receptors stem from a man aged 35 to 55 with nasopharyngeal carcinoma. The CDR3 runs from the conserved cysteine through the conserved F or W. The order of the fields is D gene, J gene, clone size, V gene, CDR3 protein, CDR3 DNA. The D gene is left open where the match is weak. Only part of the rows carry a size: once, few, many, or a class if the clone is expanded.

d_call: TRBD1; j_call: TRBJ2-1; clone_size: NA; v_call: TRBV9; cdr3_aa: CASSDDGTGYEQFF; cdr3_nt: TGTGCCAGCAGCGACGATGGGACAGGTTATGAGCAGTTCTTC
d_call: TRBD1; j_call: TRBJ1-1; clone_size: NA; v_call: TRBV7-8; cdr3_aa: CASSVIPGQDTEAFF; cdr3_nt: TGTGCCAGCAGCGTGATACCGGGACAGGACACTGAAGCTTTCTTT
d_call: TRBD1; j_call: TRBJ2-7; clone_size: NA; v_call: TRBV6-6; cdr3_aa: CASSYVRTGKLYEQYF; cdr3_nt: TGTGCCAGCAGTTACGTCCGGACAGGGAAACTCTACGAGCAGTACTTC
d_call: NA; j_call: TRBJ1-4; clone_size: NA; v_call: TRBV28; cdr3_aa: CASSNEKLFF; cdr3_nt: TGTGCCAGCAGTAATGAAAAACTGTTTTTT
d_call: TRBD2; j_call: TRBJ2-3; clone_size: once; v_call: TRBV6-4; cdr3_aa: CASSELAGGLDTQYF; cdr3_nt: TGTGCCAGCAGTGAACTAGCGGGGGGTTTGGATACGCAGTATTTT
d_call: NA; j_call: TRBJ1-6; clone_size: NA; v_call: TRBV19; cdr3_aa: CASSDRNYNSPLHF; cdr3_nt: TGTGCCAGTAGTGACCGGAACTATAATTCACCCCTCCACTTT
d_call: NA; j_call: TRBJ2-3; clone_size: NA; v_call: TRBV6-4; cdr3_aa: CASSDSGEDTQYF; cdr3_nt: TGTGCCAGCAGTGACTCTGGGGAAGATACGCAGTATTTT
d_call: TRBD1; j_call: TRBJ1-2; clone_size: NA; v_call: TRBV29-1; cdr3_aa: CSVEMRRGPLGYGYTF; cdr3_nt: TGCAGCGTTGAAATGCGCAGGGGGCCCCTGGGCTATGGCTACACCTTC
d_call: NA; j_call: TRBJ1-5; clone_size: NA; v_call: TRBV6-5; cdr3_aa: CASSYSSEGVNQPQHF; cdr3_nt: TGTGCCAGCAGTTACTCGAGTGAGGGGGTCAATCAGCCCCAGCATTTT
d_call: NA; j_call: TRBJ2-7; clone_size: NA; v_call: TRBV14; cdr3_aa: CASSHLRYEQYF; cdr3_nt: TGTGCCAGCAGCCACCTCCGGTACGAGCAGTACTTC
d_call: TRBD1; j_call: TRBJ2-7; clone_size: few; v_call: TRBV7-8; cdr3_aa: CASSSPETGWRNEQYF; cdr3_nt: TGTGCCAGCAGCTCGCCGGAGACAGGGTGGCGTAACGAGCAGTACTTC
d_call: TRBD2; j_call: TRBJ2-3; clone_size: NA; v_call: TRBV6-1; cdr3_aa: CASSEGSTSGGNKGQYF; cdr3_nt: TGTGCCAGCAGTGAAGGTTCTACTAGCGGGGGTAACAAGGGGCAGTATTTT
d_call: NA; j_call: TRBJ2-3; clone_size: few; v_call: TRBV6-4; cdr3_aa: CASSDSGVPDTQYF; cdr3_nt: TGTGCCAGCAGTGACTCGGGGGTTCCAGATACGCAGTATTTT
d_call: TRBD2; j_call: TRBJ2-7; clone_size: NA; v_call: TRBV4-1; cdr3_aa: CASSQDRRLAASSYEQYF; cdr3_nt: TGCGCCAGCAGCCAAGATCGGCGACTAGCGGCCTCATCCTACGAGCAGTACTTC
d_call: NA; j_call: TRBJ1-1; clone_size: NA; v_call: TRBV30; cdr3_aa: CAWSHQGSGTEAFF; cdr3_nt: TGTGCCTGGAGCCACCAGGGGAGTGGGACTGAAGCTTTCTTT
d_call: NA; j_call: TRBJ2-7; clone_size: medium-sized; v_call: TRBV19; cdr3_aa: CASSIDGTSYEQYF; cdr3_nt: TGTGCCAGTAGTATCGACGGGACATCCTACGAGCAGTACTTC
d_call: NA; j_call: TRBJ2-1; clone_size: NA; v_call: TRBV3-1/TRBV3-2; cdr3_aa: CASSQVGGLYNEQFF; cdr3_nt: TGTGCCAGCAGCCAAGTGGGGGGCCTCTACAATGAGCAGTTCTTC
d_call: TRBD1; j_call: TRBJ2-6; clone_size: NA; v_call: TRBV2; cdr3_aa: CASSPDRGLSGANVLTF; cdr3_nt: TGTGCCAGCAGTCCCGACAGGGGCCTCTCTGGGGCCAACGTCCTGACTTTC
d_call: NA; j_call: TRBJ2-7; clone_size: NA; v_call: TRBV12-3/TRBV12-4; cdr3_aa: CASSLGSHQEYF; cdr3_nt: TGTGCCAGCAGTTTGGGTAGCCATCAGGAGTACTTC
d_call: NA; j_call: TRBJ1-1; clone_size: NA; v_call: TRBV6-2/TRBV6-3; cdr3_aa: CASSKTELNTEAFF; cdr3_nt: TGTGCCAGCAGTAAAACAGAGCTGAACACTGAAGCTTTCTTT
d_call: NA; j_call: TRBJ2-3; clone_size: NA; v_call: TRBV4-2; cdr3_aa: CASSQELAPDTQYF; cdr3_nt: TGTGCCAGCAGCCAAGAACTAGCCCCAGATACGCAGTATTTT
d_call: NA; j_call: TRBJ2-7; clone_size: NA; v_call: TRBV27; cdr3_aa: CASSLQGSYEQYF; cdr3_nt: TGTGCCAGCAGTTTACAGGGTTCCTACGAGCAGTACTTC
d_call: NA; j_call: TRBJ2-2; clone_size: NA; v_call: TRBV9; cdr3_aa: CASSGRGRGTGELFF; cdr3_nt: TGTGCCAGCAGCGGTAGAGGGCGGGGCACCGGGGAGCTGTTTTTT
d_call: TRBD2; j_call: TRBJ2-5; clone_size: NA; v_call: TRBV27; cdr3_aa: CASSFTSGETQYF; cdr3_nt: TGTGCCAGCAGTTTTACTAGCGGAGAGACCCAGTACTTC
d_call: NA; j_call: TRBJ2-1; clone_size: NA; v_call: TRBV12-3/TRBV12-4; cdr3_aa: CASSFSQYNEQFF; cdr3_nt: TGTGCCAGCAGTTTTAGTCAGTACAATGAGCAGTTCTTC
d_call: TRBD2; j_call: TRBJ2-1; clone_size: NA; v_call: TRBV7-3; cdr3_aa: CASSLRDYPNEQFF; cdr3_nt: TGTGCCAGCAGCTTAAGGGACTACCCCAATGAGCAGTTCTTC
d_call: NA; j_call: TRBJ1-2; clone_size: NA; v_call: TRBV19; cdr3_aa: CASSIGPSLYGYTF; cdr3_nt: TGTGCCAGTAGTATAGGTCCCTCACTCTATGGCTACACCTTC
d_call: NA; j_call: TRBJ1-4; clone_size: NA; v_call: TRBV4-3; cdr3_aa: CASSQGWTVIGKLFF; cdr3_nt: TGCGCCAGCAGCCAAGGGTGGACAGTTATCGGAAAACTGTTTTTT
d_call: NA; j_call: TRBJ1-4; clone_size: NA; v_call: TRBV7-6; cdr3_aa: CASSLGYRYNEKLFF; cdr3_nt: TGTGCCAGCAGCTTAGGTTACAGATATAATGAAAAACTGTTTTTT
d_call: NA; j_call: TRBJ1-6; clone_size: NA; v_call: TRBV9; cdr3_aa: CASSVEGGHSPLHF; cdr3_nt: TGTGCCAGCAGCGTAGAAGGGGGACATTCACCCCTCCACTTT
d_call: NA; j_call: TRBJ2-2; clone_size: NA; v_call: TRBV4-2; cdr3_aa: CASSQERANTGELFF; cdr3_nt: TGTGCCAGCAGCCAAGAAAGGGCGAACACCGGGGAGCTGTTTTTT
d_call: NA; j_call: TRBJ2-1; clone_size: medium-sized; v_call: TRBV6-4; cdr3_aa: CASSDSGQNEQFF; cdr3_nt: TGTGCCAGCAGCGACTCTGGGCAGAATGAGCAGTTCTTC
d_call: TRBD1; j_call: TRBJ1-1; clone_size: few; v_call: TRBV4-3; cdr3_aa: CASSQDAGTGGTEAFF; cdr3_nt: TGCGCCAGCAGCCAAGACGCCGGGACAGGGGGCACTGAAGCTTTCTTT
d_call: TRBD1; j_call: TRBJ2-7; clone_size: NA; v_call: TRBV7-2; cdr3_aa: CASSFTWTGYYEQYF; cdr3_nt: TGTGCCAGCAGCTTCACTTGGACAGGGTACTACGAGCAGTACTTC
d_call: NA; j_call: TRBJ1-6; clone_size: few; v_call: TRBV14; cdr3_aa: CASSLGGPSPLHF; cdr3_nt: TGTGCCAGCAGCCTCGGGGGCCCATCACCCCTCCACTTT
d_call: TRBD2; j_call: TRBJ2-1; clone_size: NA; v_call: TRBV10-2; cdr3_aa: CASSESRTRFHNEQFF; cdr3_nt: TGCGCCAGCAGTGAGTCCCGGACTAGATTCCACAATGAGCAGTTCTTC
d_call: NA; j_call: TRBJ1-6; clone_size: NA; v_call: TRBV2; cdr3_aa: CASSWDGPSPLHF; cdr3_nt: TGTGCCAGCAGTTGGGACGGGCCTTCTCCCCTCCACTTT
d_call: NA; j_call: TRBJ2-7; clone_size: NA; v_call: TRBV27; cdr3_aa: CASSPQGSYEQYF; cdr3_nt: TGTGCCAGTTCCCCCCAGGGGTCCTACGAGCAGTACTTC
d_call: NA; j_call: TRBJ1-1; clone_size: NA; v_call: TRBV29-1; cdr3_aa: CSVAGFTNTEAFF; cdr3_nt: TGCAGCGTTGCAGGGTTCACGAACACTGAAGCTTTCTTT
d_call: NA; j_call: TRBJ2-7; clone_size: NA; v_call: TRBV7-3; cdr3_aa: CASSLKGGAYEQYF; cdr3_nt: TGTGCCAGCAGCTTAAAGGGGGGTGCCTACGAGCAGTACTTC
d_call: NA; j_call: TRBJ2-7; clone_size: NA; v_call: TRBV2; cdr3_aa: CASREGMGEQYF; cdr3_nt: TGTGCCAGCAGGGAGGGAATGGGCGAGCAGTACTTC
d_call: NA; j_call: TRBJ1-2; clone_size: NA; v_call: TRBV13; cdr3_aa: CASSEGTGNYGYTF; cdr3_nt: TGTGCCAGCAGCGAAGGGACGGGTAACTATGGCTACACCTTC
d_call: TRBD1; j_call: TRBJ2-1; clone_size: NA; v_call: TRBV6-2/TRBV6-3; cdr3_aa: CASSFTPGQGTYNEQFF; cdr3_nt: TGTGCCAGCAGTTTTACTCCGGGACAGGGGACCTACAATGAGCAGTTCTTC